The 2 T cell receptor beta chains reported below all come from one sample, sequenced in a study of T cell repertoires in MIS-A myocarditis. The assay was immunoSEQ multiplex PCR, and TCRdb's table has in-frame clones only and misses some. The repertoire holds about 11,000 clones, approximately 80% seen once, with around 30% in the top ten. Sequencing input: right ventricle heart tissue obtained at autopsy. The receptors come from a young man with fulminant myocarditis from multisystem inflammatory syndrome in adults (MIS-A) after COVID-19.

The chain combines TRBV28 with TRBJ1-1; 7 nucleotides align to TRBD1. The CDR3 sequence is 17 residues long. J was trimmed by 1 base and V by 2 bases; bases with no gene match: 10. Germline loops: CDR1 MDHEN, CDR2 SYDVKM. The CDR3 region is CASSLVLTGLTNTEAFF. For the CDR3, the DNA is TGTGCCAGCAGTTTAGTCCTGACAGGGCTAACGAACACTGAAGCTTTCTTT.

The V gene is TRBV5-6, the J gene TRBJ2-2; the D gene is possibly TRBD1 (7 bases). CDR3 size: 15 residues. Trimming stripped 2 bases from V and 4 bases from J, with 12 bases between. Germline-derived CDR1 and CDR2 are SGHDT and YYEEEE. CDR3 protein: CASSFPRGATGELFF. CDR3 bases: TGTGCCAGCAGCTTTCCCAGGGGGGCCACCGGGGAGCTGTTTTTT.